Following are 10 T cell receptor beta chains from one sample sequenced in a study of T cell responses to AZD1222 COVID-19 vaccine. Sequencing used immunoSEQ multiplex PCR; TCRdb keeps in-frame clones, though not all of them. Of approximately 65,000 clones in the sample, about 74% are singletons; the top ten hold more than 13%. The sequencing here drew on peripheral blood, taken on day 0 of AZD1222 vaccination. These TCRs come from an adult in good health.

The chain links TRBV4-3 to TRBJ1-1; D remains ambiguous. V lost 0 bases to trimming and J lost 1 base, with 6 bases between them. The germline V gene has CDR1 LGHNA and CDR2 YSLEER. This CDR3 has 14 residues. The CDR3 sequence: CASSQEYRNTEAFF. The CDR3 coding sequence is TGCGCCAGCAGCCAAGAGTACAGGAACACTGAAGCTTTCTTT.

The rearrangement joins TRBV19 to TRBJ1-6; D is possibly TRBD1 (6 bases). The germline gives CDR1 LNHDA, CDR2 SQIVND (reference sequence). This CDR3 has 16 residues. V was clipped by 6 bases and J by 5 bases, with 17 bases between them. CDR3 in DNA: TGTGCCAGTAGCCGATCACAGGGTAATAATAATTCACCCCTCCACTTT. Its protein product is CASSRSQGNNNSPLHF.

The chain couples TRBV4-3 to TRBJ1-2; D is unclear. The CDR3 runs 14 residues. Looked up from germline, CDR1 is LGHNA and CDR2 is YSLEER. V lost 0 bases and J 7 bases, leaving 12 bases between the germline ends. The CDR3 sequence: CASSQDGAGAGYTF. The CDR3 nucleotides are TGCGCCAGCAGCCAAGATGGTGCGGGAGCTGGCTACACCTTC.

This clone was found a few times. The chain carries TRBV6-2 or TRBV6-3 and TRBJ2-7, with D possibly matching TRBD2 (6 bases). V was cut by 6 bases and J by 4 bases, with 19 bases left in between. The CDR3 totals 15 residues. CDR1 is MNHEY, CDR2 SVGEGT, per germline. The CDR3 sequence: CASSLGGHNGYEQYF. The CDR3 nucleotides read TGTGCCAGCAGCCTCGGAGGGCACAACGGATACGAGCAGTACTTC.

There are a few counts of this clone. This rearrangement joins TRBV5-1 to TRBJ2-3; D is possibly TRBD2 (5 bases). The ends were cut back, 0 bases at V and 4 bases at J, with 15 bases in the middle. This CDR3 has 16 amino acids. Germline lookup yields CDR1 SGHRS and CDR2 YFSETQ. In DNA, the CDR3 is TGCGCCAGCAGCTTGGCCCTGGACGGGATCCCAGATACGCAGTATTTT. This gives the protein CASSLALDGIPDTQYF.

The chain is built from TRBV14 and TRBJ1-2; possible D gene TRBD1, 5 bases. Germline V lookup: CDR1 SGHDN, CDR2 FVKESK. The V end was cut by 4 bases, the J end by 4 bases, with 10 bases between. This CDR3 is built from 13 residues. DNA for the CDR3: TGTGCCAGCAGCCTGACAGCAGGCTATGGCTACACCTTC. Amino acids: CASSLTAGYGYTF.

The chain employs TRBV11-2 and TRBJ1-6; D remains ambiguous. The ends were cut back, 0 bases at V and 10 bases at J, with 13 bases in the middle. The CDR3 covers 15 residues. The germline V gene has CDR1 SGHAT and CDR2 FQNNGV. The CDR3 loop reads CASSLEAVTESPLHF. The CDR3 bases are TGTGCCAGCAGCTTAGAGGCCGTAACCGAATCACCCCTCCACTTT.

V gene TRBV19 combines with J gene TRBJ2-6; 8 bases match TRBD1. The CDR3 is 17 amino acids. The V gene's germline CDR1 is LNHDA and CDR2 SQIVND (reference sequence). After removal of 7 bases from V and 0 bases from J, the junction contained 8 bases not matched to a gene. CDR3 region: CASTGDRRISGANVLTF. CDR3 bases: TGTGCCAGTACCGGGGACAGGCGAATCTCTGGGGCCAACGTCCTGACTTTC.

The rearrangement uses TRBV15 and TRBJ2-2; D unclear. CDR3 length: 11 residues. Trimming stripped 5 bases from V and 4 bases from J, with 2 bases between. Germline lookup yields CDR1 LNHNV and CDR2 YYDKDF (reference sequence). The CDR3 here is CATSVTGELFF. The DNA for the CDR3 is TGTGCCACCAGCGTCACCGGGGAGCTGTTTTTT.

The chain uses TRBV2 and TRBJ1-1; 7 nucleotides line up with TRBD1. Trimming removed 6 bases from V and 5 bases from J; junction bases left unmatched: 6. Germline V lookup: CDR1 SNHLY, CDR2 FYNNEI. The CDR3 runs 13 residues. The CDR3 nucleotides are TGTGCCAGCAGAACAGGGGTAGCAACTGAAGCTTTCTTT. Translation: CASRTGVATEAFF.